A single sample is the source of the 31 T cell receptor beta chains below, sequenced in a study of human T cells and chemical hapten exposure. Using its own MiXCR run on the RACE reads, TCRdb lists one record per CDR3 protein. The table records about 98,000 distinct CDR3 sequences, approximately 11% of them present only once. As for time point: pre-sensitization, week 0. Treatment denoted: therapeutic diphenylcyclopropenone sensitization with weekly scalp DPC. The sample here was whole blood, taken in connection with sensitization to the hapten diphenylcyclopropenone (DPC). The receptors derive from a woman aged 55-70 years with alopecia areata. Some clones in this sample may be carry-over from other donors' samples.

This clonotype showed up many times. CDR3 DNA: TGTGCCAGCAGTTTCAGTGAGACCCAGTACTTC. It encodes CASSFSETQYF. V and J are TRBV7-9 and TRBJ2-5; no firm D call. Germline V lookup: CDR1 SEHNR, CDR2 FQNEAQ (reference sequence). CDR3 size: 11 residues. The germline V and J ends were trimmed by 6 bases and 5 bases, with 7 bases remaining between them.

This clonotype was seen many times. V gene TRBV6-2 or TRBV6-3 combines with J gene TRBJ1-5; D unresolved. V lost 2 bases and J 1 base, leaving 6 bases between the germline ends. Germline values: CDR1 MNHEY, CDR2 SVGEGT. The CDR3 has 14 amino acids. The CDR3 loop is CASSYGRSNQPQHF. CDR3 in DNA: TGTGCCAGCAGTTACGGGCGGAGCAATCAGCCCCAGCATTTT.

This clonotype was seen repeatedly, ten times or more. The J gene is TRBJ2-1, the V gene TRBV29-1, with D perhaps TRBD1 (5 bases). CDR1 is SQVTM and CDR2 is ANQGSEA in the germline V gene. The CDR3 has 14 amino acids. V gave up 6 bases and J gave up 4 bases, with 16 bases separating them. The CDR3 sequence is CSVALYSGYNEQFF. In DNA, the CDR3 is TGCAGCGTCGCACTCTATTCAGGGTACAATGAGCAGTTCTTC.

This clonotype was recorded many times. The rearrangement uses TRBV6-6 and TRBJ1-6, with a tentative D call TRBD1 (6 bases). CDR1 and CDR2 (germline): MNHNY, SVGAGI (reference sequence). CDR3 length equals 15 residues. The V gene lost 0 bases and the J gene lost 6 bases, with 9 bases spanning the gap. CDR3 in amino acids: CASSYSTGGNSPLHF. As DNA, the CDR3 is TGTGCCAGCAGTTACTCGACAGGTGGTAATTCACCCCTCCACTTT.

This clonotype was found many times. The chain's CDR3 is CASSPRDAGELFF. CDR3 DNA sequence: TGTGCCAGCTCACCTCGCGACGCCGGGGAGCTGTTTTTT. V is TRBV18 and J is TRBJ2-2; no reliable D call. V shed 3 bases and J shed 6 bases, with 8 bases lying between them. The germline gives CDR1 KGHSH, CDR2 LQKENI. CDR3 length: 13 amino acids.

This clonotype has ten or more counts. The chain combines TRBV20-1 with TRBJ2-7; D is tentatively TRBD1 or TRBD2 (5 bases each). The CDR3 covers 14 residues. CDR1 and CDR2 from the germline V gene are DFQATT and SNEGSKA (reference sequence). V shed 7 bases and J shed 3 bases, with 19 bases lying between them. DNA of the CDR3: TGCAGTGTTCAAGGCCCGTGGGGGAACTACGAGCAGTACTTC. Its translation: CSVQGPWGNYEQYF.

This clonotype was seen a few times. This chain connects TRBV30 to TRBJ1-1; D is undetermined. The CDR3 has 14 residues. Trimming removed 0 bases at V and 7 bases at J, with 15 bases between. Germline loops: CDR1 GTSNPN, CDR2 SVGIG (reference sequence). The CDR3 is CAWSVNWSRDEAFF. The CDR3 region has the DNA TGTGCCTGGAGTGTAAATTGGAGCCGAGATGAAGCTTTCTTT.

The CDR3 DNA is TGTGCCAGCGGCTCGCTGGGGCGAAGAAGGAACGTGACTAATGAAAAACTGTTTTTT. Protein sequence: CASGSLGRRRNVTNEKLFF. V and J are TRBV11-2 and TRBJ1-4; possibly TRBD1 for D (5 bases). CDR1 is SGHAT and CDR2 is FQNNGV in the germline V gene. This CDR3 contains 19 residues. V dropped 8 bases and J dropped 2 bases, with 27 bases sitting between them. The full variable domain, completed using reference TRBV11-2 and TRBJ1-4, is EAGVAQSPRYKIIEKRQSVAFWCNPISGHATLYWYQQILGQGPKLLIQFQNNGVVDDSQLPKDRFSAERLKGVDSTLKIQPAKLEDSAVYLCASGSLGRRRNVTNEKLFFGSGTQLSVL.

The chain couples TRBV18 to TRBJ1-4; D is ambiguous. Germline lookup yields CDR1 KGHSH and CDR2 LQKENI. V lost 1 base to trimming and J lost 0 bases, with 6 bases between them. The CDR3 spans 15 residues. DNA of the CDR3: TGTGCCAGCTCACCACGTGTTTCAACTAATGAAAAACTGTTTTTT. Protein sequence: CASSPRVSTNEKLFF.

This clonotype was recorded many times. This rearrangement joins TRBV7-9 to TRBJ1-2, with 12 bases matching TRBD1. This CDR3 spans 15 amino acids. Germline lookup yields CDR1 SEHNR and CDR2 FQNEAQ (reference sequence). The V gene end was trimmed by 8 bases and the J gene end by 6 bases; junction bases not matched to a gene: 10. The CDR3 reads CASSSGTGGAHGYTF. The CDR3 DNA reads TGTGCCAGCTCTTCGGGGACAGGGGGCGCGCATGGCTACACCTTC.

V usage is TRBV12-3 or TRBV12-4 and J usage is TRBJ1-2, with D possibly TRBD1 on 5 matching bases. V shed 5 bases and J shed 7 bases, with 17 bases lying between them. This CDR3 is built from 14 residues. The CDR3 nucleotides are TGTGCCAGCAGTCGGGTAGGACATACTCGTGGCTACACCTTC. It yields the protein CASSRVGHTRGYTF.

This clonotype is a singleton in its sample. One junction end disagrees with the germline gene, perhaps due to a read error. This chain uses TRBV11-2 with TRBJ2-3; 11 nucleotides agree with TRBD2. From germline, CDR1 is SGHAT and CDR2 FQNNGV. The CDR3 sequence is 16 residues long. CDR3 in DNA: TGTGCCAGCAGCCTGCGACTAGCGGGGAGCACAGTTACGCAGTATTTT. Translation: CASSLRLAGSTVTQYF.

This clonotype occurred many times. The chain recombines TRBV3-1 with TRBJ1-1, with 7 bases that match TRBD1. Trimming took 4 bases from V and 0 from J; bases not matched to a gene: 8. CDR3 size: 16 residues. Looked up from germline, CDR1 is LGHDT and CDR2 is YNNKEL (reference sequence). The CDR3 region has the DNA TGTGCCAGCAGCCCAACCCCGGGACAGCTGAACACTGAAGCTTTCTTT. This codes for CASSPTPGQLNTEAFF.

This chain connects TRBV30 to TRBJ1-5, with D hard to call. The CDR3 contains 15 residues. V lost 1 base and J 0 bases, leaving 10 bases between the germline ends. In germline, CDR1 is GTSNPN, CDR2 SVGIG (reference sequence). The CDR3 bases are TGTGCCTGGAGTGGTAGGGAATATAGCAATCAGCCCCAGCATTTT. Translating gives CAWSGREYSNQPQHF.

This chain connects TRBV30 to TRBJ2-5; D gene uncertain. The CDR3 contains 14 residues. Per the germline V gene, CDR1 is GTSNPN and CDR2 is SVGIG (reference sequence). Trimming took off 2 bases at V and 4 bases at J, with 14 bases between the two ends. Here the CDR3 reads CAWSRPPTRETQYF. Here the CDR3 DNA reads TGTGCCTGGAGTCGGCCCCCCACCCGAGAGACCCAGTACTTC.

This clonotype occurred a few times. The chain is built from TRBV6-6 and TRBJ2-3; D unresolved. The CDR3 is 15 amino acids. CDR1 and CDR2 from the germline V gene are MNHNY and SVGAGI (reference sequence). Between the trimmed V and J ends, which lost 0 bases and 5 bases, there was a span of 12 bases. The CDR3 protein is CASSYSIKRLDTQYF. CDR3 nucleotides: TGTGCCAGCAGTTACTCGATTAAGCGTCTAGATACGCAGTATTTT.

The CDR3 loop reads CASSLASTSDSSTDTQYF. In nucleotides, the CDR3 is TGCGCCAGCAGCTTGGCCTCGACTAGCGACTCTAGCACAGATACGCAGTATTTT. J is TRBJ2-3 and V is TRBV5-1, with TRBD2 matching 8 bases. The CDR3 is 18 amino acids. Germline loops: CDR1 SGHRS, CDR2 YFSETQ. V was pared by 0 bases and J by 0 bases, with 9 bases of the junction left unmatched.

The chain links TRBV7-2 to TRBJ1-1; 8 positions agree with TRBD1. Germline trimming cut 2 bases from V and 5 bases from J; bases unmatched to any gene: 4. This CDR3 has 14 amino acids. The V gene's germline CDR1 is SGHTA and CDR2 FQGNSA. Here the CDR3 DNA reads TGTGCCAGCAGCTTACAGGGGGCTGTGACTGAAGCTTTCTTT. Amino acids: CASSLQGAVTEAFF.

This clonotype has at least ten counts. The gene calls are TRBV2 and TRBJ1-4, with 7 bases fitting TRBD1. Per the germline V gene, CDR1 is SNHLY and CDR2 is FYNNEI. This CDR3 has 16 amino acids. The trim removed 4 bases at V and 8 bases at J, leaving 13 bases unmatched. The DNA of the CDR3 is TGTGCCAGCAGTGGGAGCATCCGGGACAGAGGAGAAAAACTGTTTTTT. Amino acid sequence: CASSGSIRDRGEKLFF.

In this sample, this clonotype turned up many times. J is TRBJ1-3 and V is TRBV20-1, with D perhaps TRBD1 (5 bases). This CDR3 region has 14 residues. V gave up 0 bases and J gave up 2 bases, with 8 bases separating them. Germline V gene sequence: CDR1 DFQATT, CDR2 SNEGSKA (reference sequence). CDR3 DNA: TGCAGTGCTAGAGATGGAGGGGCTGGAAACACCATATATTTT. Translating gives CSARDGGAGNTIYF.

The J gene is TRBJ1-6, the V gene TRBV18; 8 bases line up with TRBD1. The CDR3 totals 16 residues. J lost 7 bases, V lost 3 bases, and 8 bases had no gene match. CDR1 KGHSH and CDR2 LQKENI come from the germline V gene. CDR3 sequence: CASSPGMTGVNSPLHF. The DNA of the CDR3 is TGTGCCAGCTCACCGGGGATGACAGGGGTGAATTCACCCCTCCACTTT.

This clonotype was picked up a small number of times. CDR3 amino acids: CASSSLRTDSLMYQETQYF. CDR3 nucleotides: TGTGCCAGCAGTTCCCTTAGGACAGACAGCCTTATGTACCAAGAGACCCAGTACTTC. The chain is built from TRBV28 and TRBJ2-5, with TRBD1 as a possible D gene (6 bases). This CDR3 spans 19 amino acids. Trimming removed 4 bases from V and 0 bases from J, with 24 bases in between. Germline CDR1 is MDHEN and CDR2 is SYDVKM.

As DNA, the CDR3 is TGTGCCAGCAGCAAAAGTTCGGGCAGGGGGCCCTATGGCTACACCTTC. This encodes CASSKSSGRGPYGYTF. The J gene is TRBJ1-2, the V gene TRBV7-9; TRBD1 matches 8 bases. After removal of 5 bases from V and 4 bases from J, the junction contained 12 bases not matched to a gene. Germline assignment: CDR1 SEHNR and CDR2 FQNEAQ (reference sequence). There are 16 residues in the CDR3.

This chain uses TRBV2 with TRBJ1-1; D is undetermined. CDR3 length: 14 amino acids. Between the trimmed V and J ends, which lost 6 bases and 0 bases, there was a span of 11 bases. CDR1 is SNHLY, CDR2 FYNNEI, per germline. The CDR3 DNA follows: TGTGCCAGCAGCGCAGGTACCTTGAACACTGAAGCTTTCTTT. Translating gives CASSAGTLNTEAFF.

This clonotype was seen ten or more times. The CDR3 bases are TGTGCCAGCAGTCAATACACTGAAGCTTTCTTT. Translating it yields CASSQYTEAFF. The chain combines TRBV2 with TRBJ1-1; D remains unclear. This CDR3 is built from 11 residues. Trimming shortened V by 5 bases and J by 3 bases, and 4 bases separated the two germline ends. CDR1 and CDR2 from the germline V gene are SNHLY and FYNNEI.

The chain links TRBV5-1 to TRBJ1-1; no clear D gene. CDR1 SGHRS and CDR2 YFSETQ come from the germline V gene. The CDR3 has 14 residues. The V end was cut by 2 bases, the J end by 0 bases, with 8 bases between. The CDR3 nucleotides read TGCGCCAGCAGCTTCGACATGCTGAACACTGAAGCTTTCTTT. The encoded protein is CASSFDMLNTEAFF.

The chain employs TRBV29-1 and TRBJ2-5; possible D gene TRBD1, 6 bases. V was trimmed by 6 bases and J by 1 base, leaving 9 bases between them. Germline V CDR1 and CDR2: SQVTM, ANQGSEA. The CDR3 is 12 amino acids. In DNA, the CDR3 is TGCAGCGTGTCAGGGGTCCAAGAGACCCAGTACTTC. It yields the protein CSVSGVQETQYF.

The V and J genes are TRBV18 and TRBJ2-1; 12 bases map to TRBD1. The CDR3 consists of 15 residues. V trimming: 7 bases; J trimming: 8 bases; junction bases outside the gene matches: 9. Germline lookup yields CDR1 KGHSH and CDR2 LQKENI. The CDR3 reads CASCSGQGAGDEQFF. CDR3 in DNA: TGTGCCAGCTGCTCGGGACAGGGGGCTGGTGATGAGCAGTTCTTC. Together with reference TRBV18 and TRBJ2-1, the CDR3 gives the full variable domain: NAGVMQNPRHLVRRRGQEARLRCSPMKGHSHVYWYRQLPEEGLKFMVYLQKENIIDESGMPKERFSAEFPKEGPSILRIQQVVRGDSAAYFCASCSGQGAGDEQFFGPGTRLTVL.

In this sample, this clonotype turned up many times. V and J are TRBV3-1 and TRBJ1-2; D is perhaps TRBD1 (6 bases). Per the germline V gene, CDR1 is LGHDT and CDR2 is YNNKEL (reference sequence). CDR3 size: 17 residues. V was clipped by 0 bases and J by 2 bases, with 16 bases between them. The CDR3 spells CASSQDDLADSNYGYTF. The CDR3 DNA follows: TGTGCCAGCAGCCAAGACGACCTCGCGGACAGCAACTATGGCTACACCTTC.

This clonotype has ten or more counts. V usage is TRBV6-1 and J usage is TRBJ2-7; D is unclear. The CDR3 spans 12 residues. Germline assignment: CDR1 MNHNS and CDR2 SASEGT. Trimming left V 5 bases short and J 5 bases short, with 10 bases between. The CDR3 nucleotides are TGTGCCAGCAGTCCCTCCACTCACGAGCAGTACTTC. Translated, it gives CASSPSTHEQYF.

In its sample, this clonotype was seen many times. The chain has TRBV20-1 and TRBJ1-2; TRBD1 matches at 7 bases. The CDR3 has 13 amino acids. Per the germline V gene, CDR1 is DFQATT and CDR2 is SNEGSKA (reference sequence). The V segment lost 3 bases and the J segment 1 base; nucleotides outside the gene matches: 2. Written as DNA, the CDR3 is TGCAGTGCTAGGGACAGGAGTAACTATGGCTACACCTTC. Amino acids: CSARDRSNYGYTF.